The sequence of this T cell receptor (beta chain) was determined in a study of STAT3 mutations in large granular lymphocyte leukemia. Study-level results: After therapy, about 35% of the 18 patients switched clonotypes, all new clones STAT3 wild type. Sampling intervals varied between patients and samples. Every T-LGLL patient had at least one immunodominant TCRbeta clonotype. Samples missed the first appearance of the clone.

Germline V gives CDR1 MGHRA, CDR2 YSYEKL. This CDR3 has 14 amino acids. V was cut by 3 bases and J by 0 bases, with 8 bases left in between. In this sample, this clone turned up once. Its antigen is unidentified. About 40,000 productive templates were obtained per sample on average. Assay used: immunoSEQ multiplex PCR; TCRdb lists only in-frame clones, some missing. The sample has some 5,900 clones; roughly 86% are singletons. The sequencing sample was made of PBMCs. This chain uses TRBV4-1 with TRBJ1-2; a possible D gene is TRBD1 (5 bases). This receptor was taken from a human donor with T large granular lymphocyte leukemia. Some clones in this sample may be carry-over from other donors' samples. DNA for the CDR3: TGCGCCAGCAGCCACCAGACAGCTAACTATGGCTACACCTTC. This encodes CASSHQTANYGYTF.